This T cell receptor beta chain was recovered during a study of T cells in Graves' hyperthyroidism and ophthalmopathy (dated by TCRdb to about 2019). For context, the study as a whole: Peripheral blood was collected at initial diagnosis, before any treatment. A discovery cohort of approximately 100 patients, 43 with Graves' ophthalmopathy and 57 with stable Graves' hyperthyroidism, was used to find distinguishing TCR V-J signatures. Whether ophthalmopathy could be predicted prospectively was tested in an independent validation cohort made up of 18 hyperthyroidism patients plus 17 patients who later progressed to ophthalmopathy. For training and testing, the 100 or so patients in the discovery cohort were randomly divided in a 7:3 ratio. Thyroid tissue and blood T-cell repertoires from about six Graves' hyperthyroidism patients were also compared in the study. After blood sampling, hyperthyroidism patients were treated with methimazole at a starting dose of 30 mg daily, and ophthalmopathy patients were treated with high-dose intravenous methylprednisolone. According to the paper, TCR Vbeta CDR3 sequencing was carried out on approximately 140 peripheral blood samples, which came from about 45 ophthalmopathy, about 75 hyperthyroidism and approximately 17 progressor patients.

Ophthalmopathy patients had moderately to severely active disease, with a Clinical Activity Score of 3 or more, a NOSPECS grade of 4 or more, and a disease duration of less than 3 months. Any patient with an uncontrolled infection, another autoimmune disease, pregnancy or lactation was excluded. Clinical symptoms, serum thyroxine and TRAb, thyroid ultrasound, and orbital computed tomography formed the basis for the diagnoses. PBMCs were separated from approximately 9.9 ml of fresh peripheral blood using Ficoll-Paque density gradient centrifugation. Total RNA was extracted with Trizol reagent, and quality was checked on an Agilent 2100 Bioanalyzer. The cysteine opens and the phenylalanine closes a CDR3 of 16 amino acids. The entry retains the CDR3 DNA only, 48 bases that are in frame from base 1. CDR1 is given as LNHNV and CDR2 as YYDKDF, both from the germline V gene (reference sequence). Trimming leaves V shorter by 4 bases and J shorter by 4 bases, with the junction holding 11 bases beyond the gene matches.

The TCR beta CDR3 regions were amplified from RNA transcripts. For the first round of RT-PCR on the TCR CDR3, the HTBI primer set was used together with the Qiagen OneStep RT-PCR kit. Libraries were constructed in a second round of multiplex PCR, after which size selection and purification were carried out. The libraries were sequenced on an Illumina HiSeq2000 using paired-end 100 bp reads. As for the original processing: SOAPnuke was used to process the raw data, with reads discarded if the reads contained adapters or uncalled bases, had a mean Phred below 15, or lacked an exact constant-primer or identifier match. High-quality paired reads were merged using COPE v1.2.5, and each unique nucleotide sequence was defined as a clonotype. MiTCR v1.1 was used to align clonotypes to the IMGT TRBV, TRBD and TRBJ reference segments. The analysis included only V-J combinations with a frequency above 0.0001, which together covered 99% to 99.2% of the repertoires. The TCS score was defined as the ratio of F50 (clonal expansion) to E x V (chaos), calculated using BLOSUM62-based TCRdist between CDR3 peptides within each V-J. Welch's t-statistics and random forest reduced some 510 V-J features to fewer than 15, which were used in a naive Bayes classifier (R e1071). TCRdb reprocessing: public reads trimmed at Q25 with fastp, clones called with MiXCR, in-frame beta chains kept. Identical CDR3 protein sequences are pooled into one entry, listed with their most common genes and DNA. TCRdb assigned the V and J calls; the authors' analysis was not used. The sample profile shows a few hundred thousand distinct CDR3 sequences; roughly 15% of them were found once. The ten top clones hold 34% of the sample.

Results and caveats for the whole study, not just this receptor: No statistical method was used to set the sample size in advance, and investigators knew the group allocation. A 13 V-J signature model separated ophthalmopathy from stable hyperthyroidism, with roughly 88% sensitivity and 81.08% specificity in cross-validation and 80%/75% in testing. In validation, the model predicted progression to ophthalmopathy a median of around 6.5 months before onset, with around 70% sensitivity and roughly 79% specificity. Blood samples also contained most of the expanded thyroid clonotypes (frequency above 0.001), which suggests that blood repertoires may reflect thyroid immune responses.

This clonotype was observed a few times. This receptor's antigen is unknown. Per-base quality was not reported, and no clone a single base away is much larger than it. This receptor was taken from a woman in her forties with Graves' ophthalmopathy. Sequenced: blood. In this chain, TRBV15 is recombined with TRBJ2-5, with 8 middle bases fitting TRBD2. The sequenced DNA is TGTGCCACCAGCAAAACGGGGGGGCGGTTCGGAGAGACCCAGTACTTC. It translates to CATSKTGGRFGETQYF.